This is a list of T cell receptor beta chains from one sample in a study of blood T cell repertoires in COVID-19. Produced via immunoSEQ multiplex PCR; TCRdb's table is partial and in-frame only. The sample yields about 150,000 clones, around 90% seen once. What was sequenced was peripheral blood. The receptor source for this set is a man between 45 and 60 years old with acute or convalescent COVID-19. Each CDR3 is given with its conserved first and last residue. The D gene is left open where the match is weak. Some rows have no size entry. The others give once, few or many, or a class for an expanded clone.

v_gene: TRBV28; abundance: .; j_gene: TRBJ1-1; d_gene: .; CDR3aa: CASSPTQGVGYTEAFF; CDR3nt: TGTGCCAGCAGTCCGACCCAAGGGGTTGGGTACACTGAAGCTTTCTTT
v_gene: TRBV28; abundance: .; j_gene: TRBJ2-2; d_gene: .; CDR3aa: CASISAGRNTGELFF; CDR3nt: TGTGCCAGCATTAGTGCGGGGAGGAACACCGGGGAGCTGTTTTTT
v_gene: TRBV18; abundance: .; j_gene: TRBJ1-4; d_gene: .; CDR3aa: CASSLVTGTNEKLFF; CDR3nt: TGTGCCAGTTCACTCGTGACAGGAACGAATGAAAAACTGTTTTTT
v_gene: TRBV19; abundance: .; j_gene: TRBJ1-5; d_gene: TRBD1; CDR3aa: CASGIFQGAKPQHF; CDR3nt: TGTGCCAGTGGGATATTCCAGGGGGCTAAGCCCCAGCATTTT
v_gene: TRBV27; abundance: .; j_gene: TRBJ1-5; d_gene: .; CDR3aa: CASRVRQNQPQHF; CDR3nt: TGTGCCAGCAGGGTCAGGCAAAATCAGCCCCAGCATTTT
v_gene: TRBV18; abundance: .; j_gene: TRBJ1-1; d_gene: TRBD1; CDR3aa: CASSPGTGGSGEAFF; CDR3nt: TGTGCCAGCTCACCAGGGACAGGGGGTTCCGGTGAAGCTTTCTTT
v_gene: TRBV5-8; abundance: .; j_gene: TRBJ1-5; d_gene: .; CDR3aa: CASSLTANQPQHF; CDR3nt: TGTGCCAGCAGCTTGACAGCTAATCAGCCCCAGCATTTT
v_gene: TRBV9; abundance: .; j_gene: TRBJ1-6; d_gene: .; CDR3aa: CASSTHSTETNSPLHF; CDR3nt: TGTGCCAGCAGCACCCATTCGACAGAGACAAATTCACCCCTCCACTTT
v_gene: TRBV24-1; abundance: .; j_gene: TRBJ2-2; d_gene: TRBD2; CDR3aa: CATSDLSGTNTGELFF; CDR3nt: TGTGCCACCAGTGATCTGAGCGGGACGAACACCGGGGAGCTGTTTTTT
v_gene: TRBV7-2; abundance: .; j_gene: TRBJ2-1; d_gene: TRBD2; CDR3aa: CASSLSPYRGGKYNEQFF; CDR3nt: TGTGCCAGCAGCTTATCCCCATACCGGGGGGGCAAGTACAATGAGCAGTTCTTC
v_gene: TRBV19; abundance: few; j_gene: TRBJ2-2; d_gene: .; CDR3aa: CASSRDRQNTGELFF; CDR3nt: TGTGCCAGTAGTAGAGACAGGCAGAACACCGGGGAGCTGTTTTTT
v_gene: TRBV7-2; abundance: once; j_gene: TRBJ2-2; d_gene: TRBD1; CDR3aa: CASSFKGAAGGELFF; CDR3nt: TGTGCCAGCAGCTTCAAGGGGGCGGCGGGCGGGGAGCTGTTTTTT
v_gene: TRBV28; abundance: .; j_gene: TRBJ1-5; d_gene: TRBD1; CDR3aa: CASSLYTGGSNQPQHF; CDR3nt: TGTGCCAGCAGTTTATACACAGGGGGAAGCAATCAGCCCCAGCATTTT
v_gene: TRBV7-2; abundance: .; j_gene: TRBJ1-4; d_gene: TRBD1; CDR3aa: CASAIGTGFEKLFF; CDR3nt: TGTGCCAGCGCGATCGGGACAGGGTTTGAAAAACTGTTTTTT
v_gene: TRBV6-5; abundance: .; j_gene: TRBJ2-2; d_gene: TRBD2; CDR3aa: CASSYARGGPGELFF; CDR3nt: TGTGCCAGCAGTTACGCCCGGGGAGGGCCCGGGGAGCTGTTTTTT
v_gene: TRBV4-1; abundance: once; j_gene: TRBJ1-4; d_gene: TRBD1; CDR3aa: CASTDRGNEKLFF; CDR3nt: TGCGCCAGCACTGACAGGGGAAATGAAAAACTGTTTTTT
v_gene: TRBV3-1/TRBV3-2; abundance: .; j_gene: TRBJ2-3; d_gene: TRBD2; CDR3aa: CASSQALGGNTDTQYF; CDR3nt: TGTGCCAGCAGCCAAGCCCTCGGGGGGAACACAGATACGCAGTATTTT
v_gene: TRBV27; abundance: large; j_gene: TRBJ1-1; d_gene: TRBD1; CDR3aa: CASSGTGGASAFF; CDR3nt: TGTGCCAGCAGCGGGACAGGGGGCGCGAGCGCTTTCTTT
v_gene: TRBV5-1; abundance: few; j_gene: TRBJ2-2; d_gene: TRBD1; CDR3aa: CASSSGQGGTGELFF; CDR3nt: TGCGCCAGCAGCTCCGGACAGGGTGGCACCGGGGAGCTGTTTTTT
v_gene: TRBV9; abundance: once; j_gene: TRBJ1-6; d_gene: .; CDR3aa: CASSVGTDYNSPLHF; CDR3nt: TGTGCCAGCAGCGTAGGAACAGACTATAATTCACCCCTCCACTTT
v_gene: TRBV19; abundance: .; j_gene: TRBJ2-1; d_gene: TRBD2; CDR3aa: CASSIDLAGGPRNEQFF; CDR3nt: TGTGCCAGTAGTATAGATCTGGCGGGGGGGCCTAGGAATGAGCAGTTCTTC
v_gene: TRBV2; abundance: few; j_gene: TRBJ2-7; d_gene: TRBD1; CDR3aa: CASSEATARDRFSPNYEQYF; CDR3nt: TGTGCCAGCAGTGAAGCGACGGCCCGGGACAGGTTTTCCCCTAATTACGAGCAGTACTTC
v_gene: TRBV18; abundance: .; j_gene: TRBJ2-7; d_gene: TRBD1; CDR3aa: CASSPRDRAEQYF; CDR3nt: TGTGCCAGCTCACCTCGGGACAGGGCCGAGCAGTACTTC